The present T cell receptor beta chain was sequenced within a study of blood T cell repertoires in COVID-19. Per germline, CDR1 ENHRY and CDR2 SYGVKD. Trimming left V 9 bases short and J 7 bases short, with 16 bases between. The CDR3 has 13 amino acids. Data came from immunoSEQ multiplex PCR; TCRdb stores just in-frame clones and leaves some out. The sample holds around 400,000 clones, roughly 90% seen once. The sequence came from a man aged 40-50 years with acute or convalescent COVID-19. The genes are TRBV10-3 and TRBJ2-1; tentative D call: TRBD1 (6 bases). Sample: peripheral blood. Written as DNA, the CDR3 is TGTGCCATGGGCCAGGGGACGTTGAATGAGCAGTTCTTC. It encodes CAMGQGTLNEQFF.